A single sample gave rise to the 20 T cell receptor beta chains below, sequenced in a study of CD8+CD57+ T cells in acquired aplastic anemia. For sequencing, patients were chosen who had shown expansion of CD8+CD57+ cells by flow cytometry. The template for TCR beta VDJ and CDR3 sequence profiling was genomic DNA. TCRdb reprocessed the reads via MiXCR and lists one record per CDR3 protein. There are over 250,000 distinct CDR3 sequences in the sample; under 60% occur only once, and roughly 1.2% lies in the top ten. Sequenced sample: sorted CD4+, CD8+, or CD8+CD57+ T cells (not recorded which) from PBMCs. These receptors came from a human donor with aplastic anemia.

V gene TRBV29-1 combines with J gene TRBJ2-7; 7 bases are shared with TRBD1. CDR3 length: 12 residues. V trimming: 3 bases; J trimming: 3 bases; junction bases outside the gene matches: 2. Germline-derived CDR1 and CDR2 are SQVTM and ANQGSEA. The CDR3 reads CSVDQGDYEQYF. The CDR3 DNA follows: TGCAGCGTTGACCAGGGGGACTACGAGCAGTACTTC.

This clonotype has a handful of counts. The chain has TRBV6-5 and TRBJ1-6; tentatively, D is TRBD1 (5 bases). The CDR3 extends over 16 amino acids. Germline CDR1 and CDR2: MNHEY and SVGAGI. V dropped 0 bases and J dropped 10 bases, with 16 bases sitting between them. CDR3 bases: TGTGCCAGCAGTTACTCGGAGGGAAGGGGCGGATCACCCCTCCACTTT. Its protein product is CASSYSEGRGGSPLHF.

Remarks on this clonotype: This could be a read error, since a much larger clone is one nucleotide away. This chain links TRBV6-5 with TRBJ2-7; a weak D match, TRBD2 (6 bases). V was cut by 6 bases and J by 3 bases, with 18 bases left in between. The CDR3 is made up of 15 amino acids. Looked up from germline, CDR1 is MNHEY and CDR2 is SVGAGI. Here the CDR3 reads CASRPTGVSCYEQYF. CDR3 coding DNA: TGTGCCAGCAGACCCACGGGGGTCTCTTGCTACGAGCAGTACTTC.

The rearrangement uses TRBV4-2 and TRBJ2-1; possible D gene TRBD1, 6 bases. Trimming stripped 4 bases from V and 13 bases from J, with 14 bases between. CDR3 length: 12 amino acids. Germline CDR1 and CDR2: LGHNA and YNFKEQ. CDR3 residues: CASSLDWDNQFF. CDR3 coding DNA: TGTGCCAGCAGCCTGGACTGGGACAACCAGTTCTTC.

The chain combines TRBV15 with TRBJ2-7; weak D call: TRBD1 (6 bases). V shed 3 bases and J shed 2 bases, with 14 bases lying between them. The CDR3 runs to 15 residues. Looked up from germline, CDR1 is LNHNV and CDR2 is YYDKDF (reference sequence). This CDR3 is CATSSAGTRTYEQYF. The DNA for the CDR3 is TGTGCCACCAGCAGCGCCGGGACACGGACCTACGAGCAGTACTTC.

The rearrangement joins TRBV7-2 to TRBJ1-2; D gene unclear. The CDR3 has 15 residues. CDR1 is SGHTA and CDR2 is FQGNSA in the germline V gene. Trimming took off 2 bases at V and 5 bases at J, with 15 bases between the two ends. The CDR3 DNA sequence: TGTGCCAGCAGCTTACAAAGTGGCGGAAGGTATGGCTACACCTTC. Its protein is CASSLQSGGRYGYTF.

This clonotype showed up just once. This chain uses TRBV19 with TRBJ2-7; D gene unclear. This CDR3 has 13 residues. Germline CDR1 is LNHDA and CDR2 is SQIVND (reference sequence). The ends were cut back, 3 bases at V and 4 bases at J, with 10 bases in the middle. The CDR3 sequence is CASSIQPWYEQYF. CDR3 sequence (DNA): TGTGCCAGTAGTATCCAGCCTTGGTACGAGCAGTACTTC.

This clonotype was detected ten times or more. This chain links TRBV2 with TRBJ1-2; possible D gene TRBD1, 6 bases. The V gene's germline CDR1 is SNHLY and CDR2 FYNNEI. V dropped 7 bases and J dropped 4 bases, with 19 bases sitting between them. The CDR3 totals 15 residues. CDR3: CASTRTATTAYGYTF. The CDR3 DNA reads as TGTGCCAGCACTAGGACAGCTACTACAGCCTATGGCTACACCTTC.

In this sample, this clonotype turned up many times. The J gene is TRBJ1-3, the V gene TRBV5-4, with D tentatively TRBD1 (6 bases). Trimming took 4 bases from V and 3 from J, leaving 14 bases between them. The CDR3 extends over 15 amino acids. Per germline, CDR1 SGHNT and CDR2 YYREEE (reference sequence). The CDR3 protein is CASSPGGGRGNTIYF. CDR3 in DNA: TGTGCCAGCAGCCCGGGTGGGGGGCGTGGAAACACCATATATTTT.

For this clonotype: The junction does not match germline at one end; this may be a read error. The chain uses TRBV4-3 and TRBJ2-5, with D maybe TRBD2 (6 bases). This CDR3 has 13 amino acids. Germline loops: CDR1 LGHNA, CDR2 YSLEER. CDR3 nucleotides: TGCGCCAGCAGTCAAGATGGAGGGGAGACCCAGTACTTC. Translation gives CASSQDGGETQYF.

V usage is TRBV15 and J usage is TRBJ1-1; a weak D match, TRBD1 (6 bases). Germline assignment: CDR1 LNHNV and CDR2 YYDKDF (reference sequence). Trimming stripped 5 bases from V and 1 base from J, with 11 bases between. The CDR3 is 14 residues long. CDR3 in DNA: TGTGCCACCAGCGCGGACAGTACGAACACTGAAGCTTTCTTT. Its translation: CATSADSTNTEAFF.

The chain uses TRBV5-1 and TRBJ2-5; the match to TRBD2 covers 15 bases. This CDR3 spans 19 amino acids. The V segment lost 4 bases and the J segment 4 bases; nucleotides outside the gene matches: 14. Germline CDR1 reads SGHRS; CDR2 reads YFSETQ. The CDR3 is CASSRTSGGAGFGTETQYF. Here the CDR3 DNA reads TGCGCCAGCAGCCGGACTAGCGGGGGGGCGGGGTTCGGCACAGAGACCCAGTACTTC.

This chain uses TRBV7-2 with TRBJ2-1; possible D gene TRBD1, 5 bases. There are 16 residues in the CDR3. V was cut by 8 bases and J by 0 bases, with 17 bases left in between. In germline, CDR1 is SGHTA, CDR2 FQGNSA. The CDR3 nucleotides are TGTGCCAGCTCACCATTGGGGCTCAGCTCCTACAATGAGCAGTTCTTC. It translates to CASSPLGLSSYNEQFF. The full variable domain, in which reference TRBV7-2 and TRBJ2-1 provide the parts outside the CDR3, is GAGVSQSPSNKVTEKGKDVELRCDPISGHTALYWYRQSLGQGLEFLIYFQGNSAPDKSGLPSDRFSAERTGGSVSTLTIQRTQQEDSAVYLCASSPLGLSSYNEQFFGPGTRLTVL.

Points on this clonotype: Just one base apart from a much larger clone, this may be a read error. This rearrangement joins TRBV6-5 to TRBJ2-3, with TRBD2 matching over 9 bases. CDR1 is MNHEY, CDR2 SVGAGI, per germline. This CDR3 is 14 amino acids long. CDR3 sequence reads: CASSREGRGDTRYF. CDR3 DNA: TGTGCCAGCTCGCGGGAGGGCCGCGGAGATACGCGGTATTTT.

This chain joins TRBV2 and TRBJ2-2; 8 bases fit TRBD1. The V segment lost 4 bases and the J segment 7 bases; nucleotides outside the gene matches: 8. There are 15 residues in the CDR3. CDR1 and CDR2 from the germline V gene are SNHLY and FYNNEI. The CDR3 is CASSGAGGAIGELFF. CDR3 coding DNA: TGTGCCAGCAGTGGGGCAGGGGGCGCGATCGGGGAGCTGTTTTTT.

This rearrangement joins TRBV7-3 to TRBJ1-4; the match to TRBD1 covers 7 bases. The junction had 5 bases not matched to a gene; V was cut back by 4 bases and J by 3 bases. In germline, CDR1 is SGHTA, CDR2 FQGTGA. The CDR3 is made up of 15 amino acids. The chain's CDR3 is CASSSPGTANEKLFF. The DNA for the CDR3 is TGTGCCAGCAGCTCCCCCGGGACAGCTAATGAAAAACTGTTTTTT.

This clonotype was seen a single time. DNA of the CDR3: TGTGCCAGCAGCGGCAGGGGGCACGGCGAGCAGTACTTC. Its translation is CASSGRGHGEQYF. The J gene is TRBJ2-7, the V gene TRBV7-2; 8 nucleotides line up with TRBD1. Germline CDR1 SGHTA, CDR2 FQGNSA. With V trimmed by 5 bases and J by 6 bases, 6 bases remained unmatched. This CDR3 has 13 residues.

This clonotype was seen just once. The gene calls are TRBV7-2 and TRBJ2-1; a possible D gene is TRBD1 (5 bases). CDR1 and CDR2 from the germline V gene are SGHTA and FQGNSA. Between the trimmed V and J ends, which lost 3 bases and 8 bases, there was a span of 11 bases. This CDR3 contains 13 residues. The CDR3 loop is CASSFVARDEQFF. CDR3 sequence (DNA): TGTGCCAGCAGCTTTGTAGCCAGGGATGAGCAGTTCTTC.

The chain has TRBV2 and TRBJ2-1; D is ambiguous. CDR3 length equals 15 residues. CDR1 is SNHLY and CDR2 is FYNNEI in the germline V gene. The germline V and J ends were trimmed by 1 base and 0 bases, with 7 bases remaining between them. Written as DNA, the CDR3 is TGTGCCAGCAGTGAAGGCCTCAGCTCCTACAATGAGCAGTTCTTC. Amino acid sequence: CASSEGLSSYNEQFF. The variable domain in full, with the rest retrieved from reference TRBV2 and TRBJ2-1, is EPEVTQTPSHQVTQMGQEVILRCVPISNHLYFYWYRQILGQKVEFLVSFYNNEISEKSEIFDDQFSVERPDGSNFTLKIRSTKLEDSAMYFCASSEGLSSYNEQFFGPGTRLTVL.

The table lists this clonotype with a few counts. The rearrangement links TRBV20-1 to TRBJ2-1; the match to TRBD2 covers 7 bases. CDR3 length equals 16 residues. V shed 0 bases and J 9 bases; nucleotides not matched to a gene: 14. Germline V gene data show CDR1 as DFQATT and CDR2 as SNEGSKA (reference sequence). CDR3 loop: CSARDPGGGSHSEQFF. The CDR3 nucleotides read TGCAGTGCTAGAGATCCGGGGGGAGGCAGCCACAGTGAGCAGTTCTTC.